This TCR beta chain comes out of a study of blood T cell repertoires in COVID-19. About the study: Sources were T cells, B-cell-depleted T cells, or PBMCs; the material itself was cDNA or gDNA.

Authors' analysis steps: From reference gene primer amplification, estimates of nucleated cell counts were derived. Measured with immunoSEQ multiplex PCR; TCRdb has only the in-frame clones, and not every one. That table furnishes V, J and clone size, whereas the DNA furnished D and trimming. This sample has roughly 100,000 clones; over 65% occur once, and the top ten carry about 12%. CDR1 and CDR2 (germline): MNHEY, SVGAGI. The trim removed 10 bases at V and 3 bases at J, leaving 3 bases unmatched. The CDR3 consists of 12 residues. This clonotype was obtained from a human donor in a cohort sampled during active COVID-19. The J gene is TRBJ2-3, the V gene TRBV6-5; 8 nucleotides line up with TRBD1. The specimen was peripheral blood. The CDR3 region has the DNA TGTGCCACCGGACAGGGAACAGATACGCAGTATTTT. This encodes CATGQGTDTQYF.